The 23 T cell receptor beta chains below all came from one sample that was sequenced in a study of OX40 agonist ivuxolimab in advanced cancers. Generated by immunoSEQ multiplex PCR, the TCRdb table keeps only in-frame clones and is missing some. This table has 45,000 to 60,000 clones, around 80% appearing once. Here the sequenced sample was CD4+ or CD8+ T cells sorted from blood, taken in a trial of the OX40 agonist ivuxolimab. Receptor source: an adult with an advanced solid tumor such as melanoma, head and neck, liver or kidney cancer.

The CDR3 is CASSHGVEGYTF. The CDR3 DNA reads TGTGCCAGCAGCCACGGGGTCGAAGGCTACACCTTC. The chain is built from TRBV7-9 and TRBJ1-2; no reliable D call. The V gene lost 5 bases and the J gene lost 8 bases, with 12 bases spanning the gap. Per germline, CDR1 SEHNR and CDR2 FQNEAQ (reference sequence). The CDR3 runs 12 residues.

V gene TRBV27 combines with J gene TRBJ1-1; the D is unclear. V was cut by 6 bases and J by 4 bases, with 9 bases left in between. This CDR3 is built from 12 residues. Germline V gene lookup returns CDR1 MNHEY and CDR2 SMNVEV (reference sequence). The CDR3: CASREGFTEAFF. In nucleotides, the CDR3 is TGTGCCAGCAGGGAGGGATTCACTGAAGCTTTCTTT.

In regard to this clone: Other DNA sequences from this sample encode an identical CDR3 as well. The CDR3 DNA reads TGTGCCAGCAGCCTCACAGGGAGCAATGAGCAGTTCTTC. Its translation: CASSLTGSNEQFF. The chain links TRBV7-3 to TRBJ2-1; tentative D call: TRBD1 (6 bases). The CDR3 has 13 residues. V was shortened by 5 bases and J by 6 bases, with 11 bases between the two germline ends. Germline lookup yields CDR1 SGHTA and CDR2 FQGTGA. Full variable domain (remainder filled in from reference TRBV7-3 and TRBJ2-1): GAGVSQTPSNKVTEKGKYVELRCDPISGHTALYWYRQSLGQGPEFLIYFQGTGAADDSGLPNDRFFAVRPEGSVSTLKIQRTERGDSAVYLCASSLTGSNEQFFGPGTRLTVL.

The rearrangement joins TRBV15 to TRBJ2-7; unclear D gene. Trimming left V 0 bases short and J 11 bases short, with 14 bases between. Germline V lookup: CDR1 LNHNV, CDR2 YYDKDF (reference sequence). The CDR3 runs to 13 residues. DNA of the CDR3: TGTGCCACCAGCAGAGATCGGCATCGAGAAGAGTACTTC. Protein: CATSRDRHREEYF.

The gene calls are TRBV7-9 and TRBJ1-4; TRBD1 aligns across 8 bases. CDR1 is SEHNR and CDR2 is FQNEAQ in the germline V gene (reference sequence). V shed 8 bases, J shed 4 bases, and the junction held 3 bases outside the gene matches. CDR3 length: 13 residues. The CDR3, as DNA: TGTGCCAGCGGGGGACAGGATAATGAAAAACTGTTTTTT. Translated: CASGGQDNEKLFF.

The chain couples TRBV27 to TRBJ2-1; 9 positions match TRBD2. Per germline, CDR1 MNHEY and CDR2 SMNVEV (reference sequence). This CDR3 region has 14 residues. V was pared by 6 bases and J by 5 bases, with 5 bases of the junction left unmatched. As DNA, the CDR3 is TGTGCCAGCAGGCTAGCGGGGAGAAACAATGAGCAGTTCTTC. Protein sequence: CASRLAGRNNEQFF.

This rearrangement joins TRBV4-1 to TRBJ2-7; either TRBD1 or TRBD2 may supply D (6 bases each). Trimming stripped 0 bases from V and 0 bases from J, with 18 bases between. The germline V gene encodes CDR1 MGHRA and CDR2 YSYEKL. The length of the CDR3 is 18 residues. The DNA of the CDR3 is TGCGCCAGCAGCCAAGAGGGAGGCGAGGGGGTGAGCTCCTACGAGCAGTACTTC. Residues: CASSQEGGEGVSSYEQYF.

The CDR3 DNA reads TGTGCCAGCAGTTACGCGGGACAGGCGGACGAGCAGTACTTC. Encoded protein: CASSYAGQADEQYF. V is TRBV6-5 and J is TRBJ2-7; 8 bases line up with TRBD1. CDR1 is MNHEY, CDR2 SVGAGI, per germline. J was trimmed by 5 bases and V by 2 bases; bases with no gene match: 5. CDR3 length equals 14 residues.

This sequence joins TRBV27 and TRBJ1-1, with D maybe TRBD1 (6 bases). Deletions cut 8 bases from V and 4 bases from J, with 14 bases between. The CDR3 runs to 13 residues. Germline V lookup: CDR1 MNHEY, CDR2 SMNVEV (reference sequence). CDR3 sequence reads: CASGHRVVTEAFF. The CDR3, as DNA: TGTGCCAGCGGGCACAGGGTAGTCACTGAAGCTTTCTTT.

This clone was observed once. The chain's CDR3 is CASSLRQWTASYGYTF. The CDR3 DNA sequence: TGTGCCAGCAGTTTAAGACAATGGACGGCGAGCTATGGCTACACCTTC. The chain has TRBV28 and TRBJ1-2; D unresolved. V gave up 2 bases and J gave up 4 bases, with 17 bases separating them. The length of the CDR3 is 16 residues. Germline V gene lookup returns CDR1 MDHEN and CDR2 SYDVKM.

The chain employs TRBV15 and TRBJ1-6; 7 nucleotides line up with TRBD1. J lost 8 bases, V lost 6 bases, and 10 bases had no gene match. The CDR3 is 15 amino acids. CDR1 LNHNV and CDR2 YYDKDF come from the germline V gene (reference sequence). The CDR3 loop reads CATSTGAPADSPLHF. The CDR3, as DNA: TGTGCCACCAGTACAGGGGCGCCCGCGGATTCACCCCTCCACTTT. The variable domain in full, completed from reference TRBV15 and TRBJ1-6, reads DAMVIQNPRYQVTQFGKPVTLSCSQTLNHNVMYWYQQKSSQAPKLLFHYYDKDFNNEADTPDNFQSRRPNTSFCFLDIRSPGLGDTAMYLCATSTGAPADSPLHFGNGTRLTVT.

The chain is built from TRBV11-2 and TRBJ1-5; D remains ambiguous. The CDR3 consists of 14 residues. Deletions cut 1 base from V and 3 bases from J, with 7 bases between. CDR1 and CDR2 from the germline V gene are SGHAT and FQNNGV. CDR3 sequence (DNA): TGTGCCAGCAGCTTAGTTAGTCTCAATCAGCCCCAGCATTTT. It encodes CASSLVSLNQPQHF.

A few counts support this clone. This chain connects TRBV29-1 to TRBJ2-7, with D maybe TRBD2 (6 bases). Trimming removed 7 bases at V and 1 base at J, with 17 bases between. From germline, CDR1 is SQVTM and CDR2 ANQGSEA. The CDR3 is 14 residues long. Here the CDR3 reads CSAGEWAGSYEQYF. The CDR3 DNA sequence: TGCAGCGCGGGGGAGTGGGCGGGGTCCTACGAGCAGTACTTC.

The chain has TRBV7-6 and TRBJ2-1; 10 bases match TRBD2. The CDR3 covers 15 residues. V lost 4 bases, J lost 2 bases, and 2 bases stayed unmatched. Germline V CDR1 and CDR2: SGHVS, FNYEAQ. The CDR3: CASSSGLAAYNEQFF. CDR3 DNA sequence: TGTGCCAGCAGCTCTGGACTAGCGGCCTACAATGAGCAGTTCTTC.

The V call is TRBV28, the J call TRBJ1-3; unclear D gene. The CDR3 loop spans 16 amino acids. CDR1 and CDR2 from the germline V gene are MDHEN and SYDVKM. V was pared by 2 bases and J by 3 bases, with 14 bases between. The CDR3 loop reads CASSLRPTDLGNTIYF. The CDR3, as DNA: TGTGCCAGCAGTTTACGTCCTACTGACCTTGGAAACACCATATATTTT.

The chain has TRBV7-9 and TRBJ1-1; D gene ambiguous. The germline V gene encodes CDR1 SEHNR and CDR2 FQNEAQ (reference sequence). Trimming stripped 6 bases from V and 1 base from J, with 9 bases between. The CDR3 runs to 13 residues. CDR3 nucleotides: TGTGCCAGCAGTCCAACGGGGAACACTGAAGCTTTCTTT. This encodes CASSPTGNTEAFF.

The chain combines TRBV5-4 with TRBJ1-2; maybe TRBD1 (5 bases). The CDR3 has 13 amino acids. V was trimmed by 5 bases and J by 7 bases, leaving 15 bases between them. Germline loops: CDR1 SGHNT, CDR2 YYREEE (reference sequence). The CDR3 is CASRDPGGGGYTF. CDR3 bases: TGTGCCAGCAGGGACCCCGGGGGGGGTGGCTACACCTTC.

This clone came up a few times. V gene TRBV5-4 combines with J gene TRBJ2-7; 9 bases are shared with TRBD1. This CDR3 has 14 residues. Germline trimming cut 5 bases from V and 4 bases from J; bases unmatched to any gene: 7. Per the germline V gene, CDR1 is SGHNT and CDR2 is YYREEE (reference sequence). This chain's CDR3 is CASRSDRGGYEQYF. CDR3 in DNA: TGTGCCAGCAGATCTGACAGGGGGGGGTACGAGCAGTACTTC.

This chain uses TRBV7-8 with TRBJ2-2, with 9 bases fitting TRBD1. The CDR3 runs 19 residues. Germline CDR1 and CDR2: SGHVS and FQNEAQ. The J segment lost 4 bases and the V segment lost 10 bases, leaving 22 bases of the junction unmatched. CDR3 sequence (DNA): TGTGCCACCGACTATTCCCCTCCCGGGGAGACAGGGGGCACCGGGGAGCTGTTTTTT. Encoded protein: CATDYSPPGETGGTGELFF. The full variable domain, with the rest looked up from reference TRBV7-8 and TRBJ2-2, is GAGVSQSPRYKVAKRGQDVALRCDPISGHVSLFWYQQALGQGPEFLTYFQNEAQLDKSGLPSDRFFAERPEGSVSTLKIQRTQQEDSAVYLCATDYSPPGETGGTGELFFGEGSRLTVL.

This sequence joins TRBV13 and TRBJ2-5; 8 bases are a match to TRBD2. This CDR3 comprises 16 residues. From germline, CDR1 is PRHDT and CDR2 FYEKMQ (reference sequence). V was pared by 4 bases and J by 1 base, with 8 bases of the junction left unmatched. CDR3 nucleotide sequence: TGTGCCAGCAGCTCCCAGCGGGGGACTTTCCAAGAGACCCAGTACTTC. It yields the protein CASSSQRGTFQETQYF.

This clone was picked up a small number of times. The rearrangement uses TRBV10-1 and TRBJ2-7; D not resolved. The CDR3 extends over 14 amino acids. V dropped 2 bases and J dropped 2 bases, with 10 bases sitting between them. The germline CDR1 and CDR2 sequences are WNHNN and SYGVQD (reference sequence). The CDR3 protein is CASSEGIRTYEQYF. CDR3 coding DNA: TGCGCCAGCAGTGAGGGGATTCGCACCTACGAGCAGTACTTC.

The chain uses TRBV7-8 and TRBJ2-5, with unresolved D. The last part of the DNA fits TRBJ2-7 better; the J call may be wrong. Germline V gives CDR1 SGHVS, CDR2 FQNEAQ. CDR3 length: 13 amino acids. CDR3 region: CASSAPFDYEQYF. The CDR3 bases are TGTGCCAGCAGCGCCCCCTTTGACTACGAGCAGTACTTC.

The chain links TRBV4-1 to TRBJ2-7; weak D call: TRBD1 (6 bases). The length of the CDR3 is 14 residues. Germline CDR1 MGHRA, CDR2 YSYEKL. V was trimmed by 0 bases and J by 7 bases, leaving 13 bases between them. CDR3 bases: TGCGCCAGCAGCCAAGAGGGACCCACAGGGGAGCAGTACTTC. Amino acids: CASSQEGPTGEQYF.